What follows is one TCR beta chain and its context. This table comes from immunoSEQ multiplex PCR, and its TCRdb copy is limited to in-frame clones, with some not included. The sample has almost 350,000 clones, almost 90% seen once. The germline gives CDR1 LGHDT, CDR2 YNNKEL (reference sequence). The CDR3 is 15 residues long. V lost 0 bases, J lost 4 bases, and 10 bases lay in between. This sample was included in a study of blood T cell repertoires in COVID-19. The sequencing input was PBMCs or T cells enriched from blood (not recorded which). This chain uses TRBV3-1 (or the pseudogene TRBV3-2) with TRBJ1-5; D not resolved. This sequence originates from a young woman who had been exposed to COVID-19. DNA for the CDR3: TGTGCCAGCAGCCAAGATCATGGAGGGAATCAGCCCCAGCATTTT. Protein sequence: CASSQDHGGNQPQHF.